This note documents a single T cell receptor beta chain sequence. No antigen is known for it. This specimen belongs to a study of cytomegalovirus exposure and HLA in healthy donors. General study findings and limits: According to the study, 160 or so TCR beta chains were cytomegalovirus-associated. A later analysis found most CMV-associated TCR beta chains apparently HLA-restricted. HLA alleles were associated with fewer than 20,000 TCR beta sequences in a later analysis at 0.05 false discovery rate.

PCR used 60 Vbeta primers and 13 Jbeta primers. The protocol was immunoSEQ multiplex PCR, while the TCRdb copy is restricted to in-frame clones and leaves out a portion. The listing records roughly 73,000 clones. The source of this sequence is a female donor in good health and CMV-seropositive. Sequencing was done on a sample of PBMCs.

The CDR3: CASSLVEVRSYSTDTQYF. CDR3 coding DNA: TGTGCCAGCAGCTTAGTAGAGGTGCGGTCCTATAGCACAGATACGCAGTATTTT. The chain links TRBV7-9 to TRBJ2-3; D is unresolved. This CDR3 is 18 amino acids long. V was cut by 1 base and J by 0 bases, with 17 bases left in between. Germline loops: CDR1 SEHNR, CDR2 FQNEAQ (reference sequence).